The entry that follows covers one TCR beta chain sequence. Its specificity is not known. Trimming at V came to 2 bases and at J to 4 bases, leaving 5 bases not matched to a gene. Per germline, CDR1 SGHTA and CDR2 FQGTGA. This CDR3 region has 15 residues. This record comes from a study of cytomegalovirus exposure and HLA in healthy donors. Points from the study as a whole: Across donors, most TCRs were seen rarely, yet some public ones were widespread. CMV antigen specificity of three CMV-associated chains was confirmed in vitro. Some TCR beta chains (around 160 of them) were listed as cytomegalovirus-associated.

This table comes from immunoSEQ multiplex PCR, and its TCRdb copy is limited to in-frame clones, with some not included. This table holds about 160,000 clones, under 90% found once. This TCR was sampled from a man younger than 35 in good health and CMV-seropositive. V and J are TRBV7-3 and TRBJ2-3; TRBD1 agrees at 8 bases. The sample was PBMCs. The chain's CDR3 is CASSLGLDRADTQYF. DNA of the CDR3: TGTGCCAGCAGCTTAGGATTGGACAGGGCAGATACGCAGTATTTT.